Listed below are T cell receptor beta chains from one sample, sequenced in a study of blood T cells in healthy people across ages. TCRdb reprocessed the 5' RACE reads with MiXCR, giving one entry per CDR3 protein. The sample gives around 1,800,000 distinct CDR3 sequences, more than 35% of which show up once; 20% to 25% is in the top ten. Material for sequencing was blood. All receptors come from a human donor in good health. Each CDR3 is given with its conserved first and last residue. A D gene is named only where the DNA matches it firmly. Where a row states a size, it is once, few, many or the class of an expanded clone; other rows omit it.

DNA,CDR3,J,D,V,size
TGCGCCAGCAGTGTCCAAGTAGCCAAAAACATTCAGTACTTC,CASSVQVAKNIQYF,TRBJ2-4,NA,TRBV10-2,NA
TGTGCCAGCAGCTGGGACAGGGGGTCTGAAAAACTGTTTTTT,CASSWDRGSEKLFF,TRBJ1-4,TRBD1,TRBV7-2,once
TGTGCCAGCAGTTACTCGAGTTTAATATCAGGGGAGATCTACGAGCAGTACTTC,CASSYSSLISGEIYEQYF,TRBJ2-7,NA,TRBV6-5,NA
TGCAGTGCTAATACGAGGTACTATGGCTACACCTTC,CSANTRYYGYTF,TRBJ1-2,NA,TRBV20-1,NA
TGTGCCAGCGGGGGACAGGGGGTCAAAAACATTCAGTACTTC,CASGGQGVKNIQYF,TRBJ2-4,TRBD1,TRBV12-3/TRBV12-4,NA
TGCAGTGCTAGAGATCTGGGGACTAGCGGGTTAAATGAGCAGTTCTTC,CSARDLGTSGLNEQFF,TRBJ2-1,TRBD2,TRBV20-1,NA
TGTGCCAGCAGCCAAGATCAGACAGGCCCCACCTACGAGCAGTACTTC,CASSQDQTGPTYEQYF,TRBJ2-7,NA,TRBV3-1,NA
TGTGCCAGCGGTATGACACGAGAAAAACTGTTTTTT,CASGMTREKLFF,TRBJ1-4,NA,TRBV12-3/TRBV12-4,NA
TGTGCCAGCAGCTTTTTGGCGAGGGGTGGTGGTGATGAGCAGTTCTTC,CASSFLARGGGDEQFF,TRBJ2-1,NA,TRBV11-3,NA
TGCAGCGTTGAAGATAGCGCCCACGACAGGGCCCCCGAGTTCTTC,CSVEDSAHDRAPEFF,TRBJ2-1,TRBD1,TRBV29-1,NA
TGTGCCAGCAGTCCGGGAGCGGGGTCGTCTGAGGAGCAGTACTTC,CASSPGAGSSEEQYF,TRBJ2-7,TRBD2,TRBV3-1,NA
TGTGCCAGCAGCCCGGGACAGACTTCAATCTATGGCTACACCTTC,CASSPGQTSIYGYTF,TRBJ1-2,TRBD1,TRBV3-1,NA
TGCGCCAGCAGCCAAGATCTATCCCAGGGGGACCAGTACTTC,CASSQDLSQGDQYF,TRBJ2-5,TRBD1,TRBV4-1,NA
TGCGCCAGCAGAGAGCAGCTGGGGTCCCAAGGCTACACCTTC,CASREQLGSQGYTF,TRBJ1-2,NA,TRBV5-1,few
TGTGCCACCAGTGATTTGTGGCAGACCTATGGCTGCACCTTC,CATSDLWQTYGCTF,TRBJ1-2,NA,TRBV24-1,NA
TGCAGCGTTGTGAGTTTTGAGCAGTTCTTC,CSVVSFEQFF,TRBJ2-1,NA,TRBV29-1,many
TGTGCCAGCAGCTTGTCGGCAGGGGGTTTCGGTAATGAGCAGTTCTTC,CASSLSAGGFGNEQFF,TRBJ2-1,TRBD1,TRBV5-8,few
TGCAGCGTTGAGGGCGGGGGAACCTACAATGAGCAGTTCTTC,CSVEGGGTYNEQFF,TRBJ2-1,TRBD2,TRBV29-1,NA
TGTGCCAGCAGTTCCACAGGGTCCTTCTACAATGAGCAGTTCTTC,CASSSTGSFYNEQFF,TRBJ2-1,NA,TRBV7-8,NA
TGTGCCATCGGAACCTACAATGAGCAGTTCTTC,CAIGTYNEQFF,TRBJ2-1,NA,TRBV6-2/TRBV6-3,NA
TGTGCCAGCAGCTTAGCCATTAACACCGGGGAGCTGTTTTTT,CASSLAINTGELFF,TRBJ2-2,NA,TRBV11-1,NA
TGTGCCAGCAGCCACAGTGGAGATACGCAGTATTTT,CASSHSGDTQYF,TRBJ2-3,NA,TRBV7-2,many
TGCGCCAGCAGCTTCGGACTAGCGGGGGGGCCGACAGATACGCAGTATTTT,CASSFGLAGGPTDTQYF,TRBJ2-3,TRBD2,TRBV5-1,once
TGTGCCAGCAGACAAAGCGGGGGAGGCGGCTACACCTTC,CASRQSGGGGYTF,TRBJ1-2,NA,TRBV5-6,NA
TGTGCCAGCAGTCGTACTATCCACAGGAGTCCTAACTATGGCTACACCTTC,CASSRTIHRSPNYGYTF,TRBJ1-2,NA,TRBV6-2/TRBV6-3,NA
TGCAGCGTACAGACAGGGGAGGGCAATCAGCCCCAGCATTTT,CSVQTGEGNQPQHF,TRBJ1-5,TRBD1,TRBV29-1,few
TGCAGTGCTAGAGGGGTGGGGAACTCCTACGAGCAGTACTTC,CSARGVGNSYEQYF,TRBJ2-7,NA,TRBV20-1,few
TGTGCCAGCAGTTTAATGGCGGGGGGGCCCACAGATACGCAGTATTTT,CASSLMAGGPTDTQYF,TRBJ2-3,TRBD2,TRBV27,few
TGTGCCAGCAGCCTCGACGCACAGGGATCCCAGCCCCAGCATTTT,CASSLDAQGSQPQHF,TRBJ1-5,NA,TRBV6-2/TRBV6-3,NA
TGTGCCAGCAGTTACGATCGTGTATCCTCCTACTCCTACGAGCAGTACTTC,CASSYDRVSSYSYEQYF,TRBJ2-7,NA,TRBV6-5,NA
TGTGCCAGCAGACAAGGGACAGGGGCTGAGGGTACGCAGTATTTT,CASRQGTGAEGTQYF,TRBJ2-3,TRBD1,TRBV6-5,NA
TGTGCCTGGAGTGATCCACGACTAGCGGGGGTAGTAGAGCAGTTCTTC,CAWSDPRLAGVVEQFF,TRBJ2-1,TRBD2,TRBV30,NA
TGTGCCAGCAGCTTCGGGGCAGGGTGGCATGAGCAGTTCTTC,CASSFGAGWHEQFF,TRBJ2-1,NA,TRBV11-2,few
TGTGCCGGCGCCCCTGTTCGGACCAGCTCCTACAATGAGCAGTTATTC,CAGAPVRTSSYNEQLF,TRBJ2-1,NA,TRBV28,NA
TGTGCCAGCAGTTCTCAGGGGAGGGTGTACGAGCAGTACTTC,CASSSQGRVYEQYF,TRBJ2-7,NA,TRBV27,NA
TGTGCCAGCACTTCAGGGAATAGCAATCAGCCCCAGCATTTT,CASTSGNSNQPQHF,TRBJ1-5,NA,TRBV6-1,few
TGTGCCAGCAGCAAGGGACAGGGGATTGCTAACTATGGCTACACCTTC,CASSKGQGIANYGYTF,TRBJ1-2,TRBD1,TRBV5-4,NA
TGTGCCAGCGGACTAGCGGGAGAGGATACGCAGTATTTT,CASGLAGEDTQYF,TRBJ2-3,TRBD2,TRBV6-5,NA
TGCAGTGCTAGAGCACTAGCGGGGGGGCGCACAGATACGCAGTATTTT,CSARALAGGRTDTQYF,TRBJ2-3,TRBD2,TRBV20-1,few
TGTGCCAGCAGCGGGGGGGCTGGGCAGTTCTTC,CASSGGAGQFF,TRBJ2-1,NA,TRBV7-3,NA
TGTGCCAGCGGGAGACAGGGGACCCACGAGCAGTACTTC,CASGRQGTHEQYF,TRBJ2-7,TRBD1,TRBV3-1,NA
TGTGCCAGCAGCCACGGGATACCTAGCGGGGGCCCCTACGAGCAGTACTTC,CASSHGIPSGGPYEQYF,TRBJ2-7,TRBD2,TRBV7-6,NA
TGTGCCAGCAGCTCGGGACCGAACACTGAAGCTTTCTTT,CASSSGPNTEAFF,TRBJ1-1,NA,TRBV27,many
TGTGCCAGCGGATACGAGGATTTACAGTACTTC,CASGYEDLQYF,TRBJ2-7,NA,TRBV6-5,few
TGTGCCAGCAGCTTATTAACAAGGGGGTTAGGGCAGCCCCCGCATTTT,CASSLLTRGLGQPPHF,TRBJ1-5,NA,TRBV7-8,NA
TGTGCCAGCAGCCAAGACGTCGGGGGGACGGGGTATTTT,CASSQDVGGTGYF,TRBJ1-3,NA,TRBV14,NA
TGTGCCAGCAGTTACGGGGGGCGGTATGCAGATACGCAGTATTTT,CASSYGGRYADTQYF,TRBJ2-3,NA,TRBV6-6,NA
TGTGCCAGCAGGACATCATACGGGGGTCTGGAGAGGCAAGAGACCCAGTACTTC,CASRTSYGGLERQETQYF,TRBJ2-5,NA,TRBV6-1,few
TGTGCCAGCAGTTCGGGACAGATAGCGGAGACCCAGTACTTC,CASSSGQIAETQYF,TRBJ2-5,TRBD1,TRBV28,few
TGCAGTGCTACTTGGGGAGGGGAAAGGGCAGATACGCAGTATTTT,CSATWGGERADTQYF,TRBJ2-3,TRBD2,TRBV20-1,NA
TGTGCCATCAGGACAGGCCGGAACACTGAAGCTTTCTTT,CAIRTGRNTEAFF,TRBJ1-1,NA,TRBV10-3,NA
TGTGCCAGCAGAGAAATGAGGGTTAGCACTGAAGCTTTCTTT,CASREMRVSTEAFF,TRBJ1-1,NA,TRBV7-6,NA
TGTGCCAGCAGTTACGCGCTAGGGGCAGATACGCAGTATTTT,CASSYALGADTQYF,TRBJ2-3,NA,TRBV6-5,NA